The 23 T cell receptor beta chains presented below share a single source sample, sequenced in a study of blood T cell repertoires in COVID-19. The data were produced by immunoSEQ multiplex PCR, yet TCRdb's version contains in-frame clones alone and is incomplete. This sample carries around 130,000 clones, roughly 86% of them seen once, and the ten largest clones take around 19%. Sequencing was performed on peripheral blood. The receptors shown here come from a woman in her 50s who had recovered from COVID-19.

The chain uses TRBV19 and TRBJ2-1; D is uncertain. Trimming cost V 0 bases and J 9 bases, with 12 bases left between them. The CDR3 is made up of 14 amino acids. CDR1 is LNHDA, CDR2 SQIVND, per germline (reference sequence). The CDR3: CASSIDLTGPEQFF. Here the CDR3 DNA reads TGTGCCAGTAGTATAGATCTCACGGGTCCTGAGCAGTTCTTC.

The chain employs TRBV19 and TRBJ1-1, with D possibly matching TRBD1 (6 bases). Trimming took off 3 bases at V and 3 bases at J, with 8 bases between the two ends. Germline assignment: CDR1 LNHDA and CDR2 SQIVND (reference sequence). The CDR3 extends over 13 amino acids. CDR3 in DNA: TGTGCCAGTAGTATTCAGGGGTACACTGAAGCTTTCTTT. Protein: CASSIQGYTEAFF.

This clone was seen just once. V gene TRBV18 combines with J gene TRBJ1-6; D gene unclear. The length of the CDR3 is 14 residues. Trimming took 4 bases from V and 2 from J, leaving 6 bases between them. Germline V CDR1 and CDR2: KGHSH, LQKENI. Written as DNA, the CDR3 is TGTGCCAGCTCACTGCAGACCTATAATTCACCCCTCCACTTT. This encodes CASSLQTYNSPLHF.

The chain carries TRBV6-5 and TRBJ2-3, with D possibly matching TRBD2 (6 bases). Per germline, CDR1 MNHEY and CDR2 SVGAGI. Trimming shortened V by 2 bases and J by 1 base, and 10 bases separated the two germline ends. The CDR3 consists of 15 residues. The CDR3 region is CASSYLWGGTDTQYF. For the CDR3, the DNA is TGTGCCAGCAGTTACCTATGGGGGGGCACAGATACGCAGTATTTT.

This chain connects TRBV7-9 to TRBJ1-3, with D unclear. Trimming removed 6 bases at V and 1 base at J, with 13 bases between. CDR3 length equals 15 residues. CDR1 and CDR2 (germline): SEHNR, FQNEAQ (reference sequence). CDR3: CASRSREASGNTIYF. The CDR3 bases are TGTGCCAGCAGAAGTCGGGAGGCATCTGGAAACACCATATATTTT. The variable domain in full, completed from reference TRBV7-9 and TRBJ1-3, reads DTGVSQNPRHKITKRGQNVTFRCDPISEHNRLYWYRQTLGQGPEFLTYFQNEAQLEKSRLLSDRFSAERPKGSFSTLEIQRTEQGDSAMYLCASRSREASGNTIYFGEGSWLTVV.

The V gene is TRBV19, the J gene TRBJ1-3; the D gene is possibly TRBD1 (5 bases). CDR3 length equals 15 residues. Trimming cost V 3 bases and J 3 bases, with 12 bases left between them. Germline V gene data show CDR1 as LNHDA and CDR2 as SQIVND (reference sequence). CDR3 nucleotides: TGTGCCAGTAGTATCGGGACGGGAGGTGGAAACACCATATATTTT. Translated, it gives CASSIGTGGGNTIYF.

The chain employs TRBV6-2 or TRBV6-3 and TRBJ2-7; 12 nucleotides align to TRBD2. Germline-derived CDR1 and CDR2 are MNHEY and SVGEGT. V shed 2 bases, J shed 6 bases, and the junction held 5 bases outside the gene matches. The CDR3 spans 15 residues. The CDR3 sequence is CASSYPTSGRSEQYF. CDR3 coding DNA: TGTGCCAGCAGTTACCCGACTAGCGGGAGATCCGAGCAGTACTTC.

This clone was seen just once. This chain links TRBV5-4 with TRBJ1-1; 8 bases align to TRBD1. Losses at the gene ends were 2 bases for V and 0 bases for J; bases not matched to a gene: 3. The CDR3 spans 15 residues. Germline assignment: CDR1 SGHNT and CDR2 YYREEE (reference sequence). CDR3 in amino acids: CASSFMTGVNTEAFF. Here the CDR3 DNA reads TGTGCCAGCAGCTTCATGACAGGGGTGAACACTGAAGCTTTCTTT. The complete variable domain, with remaining parts taken from reference TRBV5-4 and TRBJ1-1, reads ETGVTQSPTHLIKTRGQQVTLRCSSQSGHNTVSWYQQALGQGPQFIFQYYREEENGRGNFPPRFSGLQFPNYSSELNVNALELDDSALYLCASSFMTGVNTEAFFGQGTRLTVV.

DNA for the CDR3: TGTGCCAGTAGTGGGAGACAGGGGGCTTCAGATACGCAGTATTTT. Translating it yields CASSGRQGASDTQYF. The rearrangement joins TRBV19 to TRBJ2-3; 10 nucleotides agree with TRBD1. V dropped 5 bases and J dropped 4; count of bases not matched to a gene: 6. Germline-derived CDR1 and CDR2 are LNHDA and SQIVND (reference sequence). The CDR3 spans 15 residues.

The gene calls are TRBV4-2 and TRBJ1-5; 7 bases agree with TRBD1. The CDR3 extends over 14 amino acids. Germline V gene lookup returns CDR1 LGHNA and CDR2 YNFKEQ. Trimming removed 0 bases from V and 11 bases from J; junction bases left unmatched: 7. The CDR3 here is CASSQDWPRGAQHF. The CDR3 DNA follows: TGTGCCAGCAGCCAAGATTGGCCCAGGGGGGCCCAGCATTTT.

This clone showed up just once. The rearrangement joins TRBV7-2 to TRBJ1-3, with a tentative D call TRBD1 (6 bases). V dropped 0 bases and J dropped 4 bases, with 7 bases sitting between them. Looked up from germline, CDR1 is SGHTA and CDR2 is FQGNSA. The CDR3 has 14 residues. The CDR3 DNA reads TGTGCCAGCAGCTTAGCCAGGGGAGGAAACACCATATATTTT. It is translated as CASSLARGGNTIYF.

V usage is TRBV6-2 or TRBV6-3 and J usage is TRBJ2-3; TRBD2 matches at 7 bases. V shed 0 bases, J shed 5 bases, and the junction held 11 bases outside the gene matches. The CDR3 spans 17 residues. The V gene's germline CDR1 is MNHEY and CDR2 SVGEGT. CDR3 nucleotide sequence: TGTGCCAGCAGTTACTCCCCGGCGGCGGGAGCGGGAGATACGCAGTATTTT. This sequence encodes CASSYSPAAGAGDTQYF.

The V call is TRBV19, the J call TRBJ2-7; 7 bases map to TRBD1. CDR3 length: 13 amino acids. CDR1 is LNHDA, CDR2 SQIVND, per germline (reference sequence). The V gene end was trimmed by 6 bases and the J gene end by 1 base; junction bases not matched to a gene: 3. The CDR3 reads CASRADRSYEQYF. CDR3 DNA sequence: TGTGCCAGTAGGGCGGACAGGTCCTACGAGCAGTACTTC.

The table lists this clone with a few counts. The chain is built from TRBV5-1 and TRBJ2-6, with TRBD1 matching over 9 bases. This CDR3 is built from 18 residues. CDR1 is SGHRS, CDR2 YFSETQ, per germline. V lost 0 bases, J lost 1 base, and 5 bases stayed unmatched. CDR3 region: CASSLGGTGLSGANVLTF. The CDR3 DNA sequence: TGCGCCAGCAGCTTGGGGGGGACAGGGCTGTCTGGGGCCAACGTCCTGACTTTC.

This clone was seen a single time. The rearrangement uses TRBV24-1 and TRBJ2-3, with D maybe TRBD2 (6 bases). V was shortened by 4 bases and J by 3 bases, with 10 bases between the two germline ends. CDR1 KGHDR and CDR2 SFDVKD come from the germline V gene. The CDR3 has 14 amino acids. This CDR3 reads CATSDGGETDTQYF. In DNA, the CDR3 is TGTGCCACCAGTGACGGCGGGGAGACAGATACGCAGTATTTT.

V and J are TRBV3-1 (or the pseudogene TRBV3-2) and TRBJ2-1, with 11 positions matching TRBD2. V shed 1 base, J shed 7 bases, and the junction held 3 bases outside the gene matches. CDR3 length equals 15 residues. CDR1 is LGHDT, CDR2 YNNKEL, per germline (reference sequence). CDR3 in amino acids: CASSQGLAGGNEQFF. CDR3 in DNA: TGTGCCAGCAGCCAAGGGCTAGCGGGGGGAAATGAGCAGTTCTTC.

The chain links TRBV6-5 to TRBJ2-1; 10 bases are shared with TRBD2. The CDR3 sequence is 12 residues long. Trimming at V came to 10 bases and at J to 5 bases, leaving 2 bases not matched to a gene. Germline V lookup: CDR1 MNHEY, CDR2 SVGAGI. The DNA of the CDR3 is TGTGCCACAGGACTAGCGGACAATGAGCAGTTCTTC. Translated: CATGLADNEQFF.

This chain joins TRBV6-2 or TRBV6-3 and TRBJ2-1, with 10 bases that match TRBD2. The length of the CDR3 is 15 residues. CDR1 and CDR2 (germline): MNHEY, SVGEGT. V trimming: 0 bases; J trimming: 6 bases; junction bases outside the gene matches: 2. This CDR3 reads CASSYSASGGNEQFF. The CDR3 nucleotides read TGTGCCAGCAGTTACTCGGCTAGCGGGGGCAATGAGCAGTTCTTC.

The chain is built from TRBV7-2 and TRBJ2-7; 8 nucleotides match TRBD2. The germline V gene has CDR1 SGHTA and CDR2 FQGNSA. Losses at the gene ends were 1 base for V and 6 bases for J; bases not matched to a gene: 11. CDR3 size: 16 residues. The CDR3 nucleotides are TGTGCCAGCAGCTTAGTCGGGGGGGCAGTTCCTTCCGAGCAGTACTTC. Protein: CASSLVGGAVPSEQYF.

The chain is built from TRBV27 and TRBJ1-4; 9 nucleotides line up with TRBD1. The V gene end was trimmed by 3 bases and the J gene end by 4 bases; junction bases not matched to a gene: 12. Germline V lookup: CDR1 MNHEY, CDR2 SMNVEV (reference sequence). The CDR3 sequence is 18 residues long. The CDR3 sequence: CASSFSPGQGAVNEKLFF. For the CDR3, the DNA is TGTGCCAGCAGTTTTTCGCCGGGACAGGGAGCCGTTAATGAAAAACTGTTTTTT.

The chain joins TRBV2 to TRBJ1-4; 7 nucleotides align to TRBD1. The CDR3 consists of 12 residues. Germline V lookup: CDR1 SNHLY, CDR2 FYNNEI. Losses at the gene ends were 6 bases for V and 8 bases for J; bases not matched to a gene: 3. CDR3 in amino acids: CASRQGWEKLFF. The CDR3 nucleotides are TGTGCCAGCAGACAGGGGTGGGAAAAACTGTTTTTT.

The V and J genes are TRBV7-9 and TRBJ2-2; 12 bases fit TRBD2. Germline assignment: CDR1 SEHNR and CDR2 FQNEAQ (reference sequence). The V segment lost 5 bases and the J segment 3 bases; nucleotides outside the gene matches: 7. The CDR3 sequence is 17 residues long. The CDR3 sequence: CASSPRLAGEYTGELFF. The CDR3 DNA reads as TGTGCCAGCAGCCCCAGACTAGCGGGAGAATACACCGGGGAGCTGTTTTTT.

The chain combines TRBV21-1 with TRBJ1-5; the table's D call, TRBD1, was not checked against the DNA. TRBV21-1 is a known pseudogene. The CDR3 is 15 amino acids. Here the CDR3 DNA reads TGTGCCAGAGAAACAGGGGACAACTCTTATCAGCCCCAGCATTTT. As protein: CARETGDNSYQPQHF.